This TCR beta chain was recorded in a study of monozygotic twins with cystic fibrosis (dated by TCRdb to the early 2020s). For the study in its entirety: About 3 micrograms of fragmented DNA went through around 14 PCR cycles to produce barcoded libraries. The study compared TCR beta repertoires within and between 16 monozygotic twin pairs with cystic fibrosis to assess genetic influence on V and J gene usage. The cohort comprised ten female and six male twin pairs aged about 2.0 to 40 years, median about 10 years, mostly children and adolescents. Twins were ranked among roughly 1,000 cohort participants for weight-for-height and FEVPerc (FEV1 disease centile) on the day of blood sampling. Data for three of the twin pairs had already been reported earlier in a different context. Findings and caveats that apply to the study as a whole: V gene usage was most similar to the co-twin for 13 of 16 pairs, and J usage for 8 of 16 pairs, suggesting genetic constraints. Nucleotide-identical clonotype sharing was significantly higher within monozygotic CF twin pairs than between unrelated CF individuals (P = 0.000026, Mann-Whitney). Simpson clonality tended to be low (median roughly 0.01), which suggests a naive-dominated repertoire, although clonality was higher in the most severely affected patients. The cohort was small, and no association was found between shared CDR3 numbers and age, concordance or disease severity.

The sample holds a few counts of this clone. Its specific antigen is unknown. No qualities accompany the bases; no much larger clone lies one base away. TCR beta CDR3 regions were amplified by multiplex PCR using the immunoSEQ immune profiling system, following the manufacturer's instructions. An Illumina NextSeq system was used for sequencing. Per the authors' processing: The immunoSEQ Analyzer platform handled processing of the sequence data, and clonality was calculated by taking the square root of Simpson's index of productive rearrangements. Similarity in V and J usage was quantified by Jensen-Shannon distance, and CDR3 generation probabilities were calculated with OLGA. Shared CDR3 sequences were searched against the immuneACCESS database (August 2020) and VDJdb (December 2020). TCRdb limited this immuneACCESS table to in-frame rearrangements with V and J called. A share of clones is missing; checked studies link under half to unresolved V genes, and the rest is unexplained. The V and J calls and the clone size are those of that table, but D and trimming were determined from the DNA. The sample includes 35,000 or so clones, with over 75% observed a single time. Under 2% of the sample is in the top ten clones.

The twin pairs came from the European Cystic Fibrosis Twin and Sibling Study Cohort, which recruited patients from 150 to 200 CF clinics across 14 European countries. Zygosity and CFTR genotype were confirmed in-house, and zygosity was tested by multiplex PCR of nine short tandem repeat loci. Each twin gave a peripheral blood sample, and clinical parameters were documented on that same day of blood sampling. Phenol/chloroform extraction was used to isolate genomic DNA from peripheral blood cells, and the DNA was then kept in TE buffer at 4 degrees C. The germline V gene sets CDR1 to MNHNS and CDR2 to SASEGT. V is reduced by 6 bases and J by 3 bases, leaving a spacing of 9 bases between them. From its cysteine to its phenylalanine, the CDR3 spans 12 amino acids. The kept DNA is CDR3 alone, 36 bases in frame from the first base.

Sequenced sample: blood. This clonotype was obtained from a girl aged 2-9 years with cystic fibrosis. The chain uses TRBV6-1 and TRBJ2-7, with no D gene named confidently. The CDR3 here reads CASSHSFYEQYF. In nucleotide form, the sequence is TGTGCCAGCAGCCATAGCTTCTACGAGCAGTACTTC.